This is a list of T cell receptor beta chains from one sample in a study of cytomegalovirus exposure and HLA in healthy donors. The assay was immunoSEQ multiplex PCR, and TCRdb's table has in-frame clones only and misses some. The sample carries under 100,000 clones, 60% to 80% recorded once. Sequenced material: PBMCs. These receptors all stem from a boy aged 5-17 years in good health and CMV-seronegative. CDR3s leave out the opening cysteine and the closing phenylalanine or tryptophan. The order of the fields is CDR3 length, V gene, J gene, CDR3 protein.

12	TRBV9	TRBJ1-5	ASSAGGGNQPQH
13	TRBV25-1	TRBJ2-7	ASSGPGQGTHEQY
12	TRBV5-6	TRBJ1-1	ASSLSQGYTEAF
12	TRBV4-2	TRBJ2-1	ASSPRTSQGEQF
13	TRBV6-4	TRBJ2-1	ASSASGGAGNEQF
8	TRBV25-1	TRBJ2-5	ASSAKTQY
12	TRBV11-2	TRBJ2-7	ASSLRVLGGEQY
12	TRBV10-3	TRBJ1-4	AISDRDSNEKLF
12	TRBV9	TRBJ2-7	ASSVGAGSYEQY
13	TRBV7-9	TRBJ1-2	ASSLGRGLDYGYT
11	TRBV27	TRBJ2-7	ASATHSTYEQY
14	TRBV23-1	TRBJ2-2	ASSPRDWANTGELF
16	TRBV7-9	TRBJ2-3	ASSSRGRARGITDTQY
11	TRBV28	TRBJ1-1	ASSLDSYFEAF
12	TRBV28	TRBJ1-2	ASMEDGQYYGYT
9	TRBV29-1	TRBJ2-5	SLEIGETQY
14	TRBV4-3	TRBJ2-5	ASSQDGRGGQETQY
18	TRBV28	TRBJ1-5	ASSPSYRWGSLSNHQPQH
12	TRBV9	TRBJ2-5	ASSPGSGQETQY
11	TRBV7-6	TRBJ1-1	ASSGFEDTEAF
10	TRBV29-1	TRBJ1-1	SVATGKTEAF
13	TRBV6-6	TRBJ2-7	ASSPRGGVSYEQY
15	TRBV7-6	TRBJ1-5	ASSLARGRNSNQPQH
13	TRBV5-4	TRBJ1-1	ASSNPGQGGTEAF
13	TRBV6-5	TRBJ2-5	ASSYSTSGEETQY
11	TRBV7-6	TRBJ1-2	ASSLIGGRGYT
12	TRBV28	TRBJ1-5	ASSRDRGNQPQH
12	TRBV7-2	TRBJ2-7	ASSQRGASYEQY
12	TRBV6-6	TRBJ1-3	ASINPGSGNTIY
11	TRBV7-3	TRBJ2-1	ASSLYRDREQF
13	TRBV7-9	TRBJ2-1	AGRKLAGDYNEQF
16	TRBV11-1	TRBJ1-1	ASSPGRTGGVRNTEAF
9	TRBV28	TRBJ2-1	ASNRYNEQF
12	TRBV9	TRBJ2-7	ASSVGTASYEQY
15	TRBV4-3	TRBJ2-7	ASSQGRASGESYEQY
12	TRBV5-1	TRBJ1-1	ASSFGPVNTEAF
13	TRBV18	TRBJ2-3	ASSPGTGGADTQY
11	TRBV28	TRBJ2-2	ASHPRDTGELF
11	TRBV29-1	TRBJ1-3	SVGGQSGNTIY
11	TRBV4-3	TRBJ2-4	ASSQGQWNIQY
10	TRBV7-8	TRBJ2-2	AIRGPYGELF
13	TRBV7-9	TRBJ1-1	ASSLSWGQNTEAF
14	TRBV4-1	TRBJ2-4	ASSPAQTGAKNIQY
10	TRBV27	TRBJ1-5	ASSLRGQPQH
10	TRBV6-6	TRBJ1-5	ASSTSNQPQH
15	TRBV18	TRBJ2-3	ASSGPGLLSPTDTQY
13	TRBV4-3	TRBJ2-7	ASSQGQGGNYEQY
13	TRBV7-2	TRBJ2-7	ASSLDGGRRDEQY
14	TRBV7-6	TRBJ2-2	ASSHPRDSDTGELF
12	TRBV28	TRBJ1-6	ASRPRETNSPLH